Each of the 28 T cell receptor beta chains below was sequenced from the same sample in a study of hypomethylating agent response in myelodysplastic syndrome. TCRdb's table, derived via immunoSEQ multiplex PCR, lists solely in-frame clones and lacks some. The sample comprises around 1,600 clones, 70% to 90% of which are singletons, and roughly 5% rests with the top ten. The sequences come from bone marrow, collected before or after starting hypomethylating agent treatment for myelodysplastic syndrome (not recorded which). These receptors were obtained from a human donor with myelodysplastic syndrome.

The chain has TRBV29-1 and TRBJ2-1, with 9 bases that match TRBD2. With 4 bases clipped from V and 12 bases from J, the junction kept 4 bases outside the gene matches. Per germline, CDR1 SQVTM and CDR2 ANQGSEA. The CDR3 is 11 residues long. The CDR3 loop reads CSVAASGTQFF. CDR3 nucleotides: TGCAGCGTTGCGGCTAGCGGGACGCAGTTCTTC.

The chain combines TRBV9 with TRBJ2-2, with 9 bases that match TRBD2. This CDR3 region has 17 residues. Per the germline V gene, CDR1 is SGDLS and CDR2 is YYNGEE. V shed 7 bases, J shed 0 bases, and the junction held 10 bases outside the gene matches. The CDR3 here is CASSPLAGNANTGELFF. In DNA form, the CDR3 reads TGTGCCAGCTCTCCGCTAGCGGGGAACGCGAACACCGGGGAGCTGTTTTTT.

The genes are TRBV6-1 and TRBJ2-1; 7 bases are a match to TRBD2. The CDR3 is 14 amino acids. Per the germline V gene, CDR1 is MNHNS and CDR2 is SASEGT. The ends lost 6 bases at V and 2 bases at J; junction bases unmatched: 4. CDR3 sequence: CASRVGGPYNEQFF. CDR3 nucleotides: TGTGCCAGCAGGGTGGGAGGGCCCTACAATGAGCAGTTCTTC.

This clone was observed once. The gene calls are TRBV7-9 and TRBJ2-5; 9 bases are shared with TRBD2. The DNA end is a closer match to TRBJ2-7, so the J assignment may be wrong. The CDR3 has 15 amino acids. CDR1 SEHNR and CDR2 FQNEAQ come from the germline V gene (reference sequence). The CDR3 DNA is TGTGCCAGCAGCCGAGAGGGGACTAGCATCTACGAGCAGTACTTC. This encodes CASSREGTSIYEQYF.

The chain combines TRBV4-2 with TRBJ2-7, with 12 bases aligning to TRBD2. Trimming took 4 bases from V and 7 from J; bases not matched to a gene: 5. The CDR3 length is 14 residues. Looked up from germline, CDR1 is LGHNA and CDR2 is YNFKEQ. The CDR3 sequence is CASSPGLAGWEQYF. Here the CDR3 DNA reads TGTGCCAGCAGCCCAGGACTAGCGGGATGGGAGCAGTACTTC.

CDR3 sequence reads: CASSSFLGGRASDTQYF. The CDR3 nucleotides read TGCGCCAGCAGCTCCTTCCTCGGCGGGAGGGCCAGTGATACGCAGTATTTT. The chain carries TRBV4-3 and TRBJ2-3; 9 bases align to TRBD2. The CDR3 consists of 17 residues. With 5 bases clipped from V and 6 bases from J, the junction kept 15 bases outside the gene matches. The germline V gene encodes CDR1 LGHNA and CDR2 YSLEER.

The chain recombines TRBV5-1 with TRBJ2-3, with 11 bases aligning to TRBD1. V trimming: 4 bases; J trimming: 1 base; junction bases outside the gene matches: 5. Germline CDR1 and CDR2: SGHRS and YFSETQ. CDR3 size: 16 residues. This chain's CDR3 is CASSLRTGGGTDTQYF. DNA of the CDR3: TGCGCCAGCAGCCTTCGGACAGGGGGCGGCACAGATACGCAGTATTTT. The entire variable domain, with the rest obtained from reference TRBV5-1 and TRBJ2-3, is as follows: KAGVTQTPRYLIKTRGQQVTLSCSPISGHRSVSWYQQTPGQGLQFLFEYFSETQRNKGNFPGRFSGRQFSNSRSEMNVSTLELGDSALYLCASSLRTGGGTDTQYFGPGTRLTVL.

The V and J genes are TRBV6-6 and TRBJ1-1; D unresolved. From germline, CDR1 is MNHNY and CDR2 SVGAGI (reference sequence). Trimming took 6 bases from V and 1 from J, leaving 9 bases between them. This CDR3 contains 13 residues. This CDR3 reads CASRGKANTEAFF. The CDR3 coding sequence is TGTGCCAGCAGGGGAAAAGCGAACACTGAAGCTTTCTTT.

This sequence joins TRBV5-5 and TRBJ2-1; D is perhaps TRBD1 (6 bases). V was pared by 3 bases and J by 5 bases, with 15 bases between. This CDR3 is 15 amino acids long. Looked up from germline, CDR1 is SGHKS and CDR2 is YYEKEE (reference sequence). The CDR3 is CASSYSRGNNNEQFF. For the CDR3, the DNA is TGTGCCAGCAGCTACAGTAGGGGGAACAACAATGAGCAGTTCTTC. The entire variable domain, with the rest obtained from reference TRBV5-5 and TRBJ2-1, is as follows: DAGVTQSPTHLIKTRGQQVTLRCSPISGHKSVSWYQQVLGQGPQFIFQYYEKEERGRGNFPDRFSARQFPNYSSELNVNALLLGDSALYLCASSYSRGNNNEQFFGPGTRLTVL.

This clone was observed a single time. CDR3 loop: CASSLNSAGGYTGELFF. The CDR3 DNA sequence: TGTGCCAGCAGCTTAAACTCCGCGGGAGGGTATACCGGGGAGCTGTTTTTT. The chain carries TRBV7-6 and TRBJ2-2, with TRBD2 matching over 9 bases. CDR1 and CDR2 (germline): SGHVS, FNYEAQ. Trimming cost V 2 bases and J 5 bases; bases outside gene matches: 9. The CDR3 loop spans 17 amino acids.

This chain links TRBV2 with TRBJ2-3, with D uncertain. CDR3 length: 14 amino acids. V lost 7 bases and J 1 base, leaving 12 bases between the germline ends. CDR1 is SNHLY, CDR2 FYNNEI, per germline. CDR3 bases: TGTGCCAGCATCGGTAGTCGGGGCACAGATACGCAGTATTTT. Translating gives CASIGSRGTDTQYF.

This clone was observed a few times. The gene calls are TRBV5-1 and TRBJ1-1; D remains ambiguous. The V and J ends lost 0 bases and 4 bases respectively, with 10 bases between them. The CDR3 is 14 residues long. Germline V gene sequence: CDR1 SGHRS, CDR2 YFSETQ. Here the CDR3 DNA reads TGCGCCAGCAGCTTGGAACGGGGAAGCACTGAAGCTTTCTTT. Translated: CASSLERGSTEAFF.

V and J are TRBV28 and TRBJ2-1; 8 nucleotides agree with TRBD2. Germline V gene data show CDR1 as MDHEN and CDR2 as SYDVKM. CDR3 length: 16 residues. J lost 4 bases, V lost 4 bases, and 9 bases had no gene match. CDR3 amino acids: CASSSDTSGIYNEQFF. For the CDR3, the DNA is TGTGCCAGCAGTTCGGATACTAGCGGTATTTACAATGAGCAGTTCTTC. The full variable domain, completed using reference TRBV28 and TRBJ2-1, is DVKVTQSSRYLVKRTGEKVFLECVQDMDHENMFWYRQDPGLGLRLIYFSYDVKMKEKGDIPEGYSVSREKKERFSLILESASTNQTSMYLCASSSDTSGIYNEQFFGPGTRLTVL.

This clone was found a few times. The rearrangement uses TRBV2 and TRBJ1-1; possibly TRBD1 for D (5 bases). CDR1 and CDR2 from the germline V gene are SNHLY and FYNNEI. Deletions cut 11 bases from V and 4 bases from J, with 14 bases between. The CDR3 runs 12 residues. This chain's CDR3 is CAGQAGGTEAFF. In DNA form, the CDR3 reads TGTGCCGGACAAGCCGGGGGCACTGAAGCTTTCTTT. Full variable domain (outside the CDR3, taken from reference TRBV2 and TRBJ1-1): EPEVTQTPSHQVTQMGQEVILRCVPISNHLYFYWYRQILGQKVEFLVSFYNNEISEKSEIFDDQFSVERPDGSNFTLKIRSTKLEDSAMYFCAGQAGGTEAFFGQGTRLTVV.

The chain links TRBV9 to TRBJ1-2, with 9 bases fitting TRBD1. The trim removed 3 bases at V and 1 base at J, leaving 1 base unmatched. The CDR3 has 14 amino acids. Germline V gives CDR1 SGDLS, CDR2 YYNGEE. The CDR3: CASSEGQGNYGYTF. The CDR3 DNA follows: TGTGCCAGCAGCGAGGGACAGGGTAACTATGGCTACACCTTC.

This clone was seen only once. The chain employs TRBV9 and TRBJ1-2; perhaps TRBD1 as D (5 bases). V shed 7 bases and J shed 7 bases, with 14 bases lying between them. The CDR3 loop spans 12 amino acids. CDR1 is SGDLS, CDR2 YYNGEE, per germline. The CDR3 is CASAPRGVGYTF. In DNA form, the CDR3 reads TGTGCCAGCGCCCCCCGGGGGGTTGGCTACACCTTC.

This clone was seen a handful of times. This chain joins TRBV4-1 and TRBJ1-5; no definite D call. V was pared by 8 bases and J by 0 bases, with 8 bases between. Germline V lookup: CDR1 MGHRA, CDR2 YSYEKL. The CDR3 contains 13 residues. DNA for the CDR3: TGCGCCAGCGGAGGGAATAGCAATCAGCCCCAGCATTTT. Its protein is CASGGNSNQPQHF.

This chain uses TRBV5-1 with TRBJ2-1; TRBD1 agrees at 10 bases. The V segment lost 3 bases and the J segment 8 bases; nucleotides outside the gene matches: 8. The germline V gene has CDR1 SGHRS and CDR2 YFSETQ. This CDR3 comprises 15 residues. CDR3 protein: CASSWGTGDLDEQFF. CDR3 coding DNA: TGCGCCAGCAGCTGGGGGACAGGGGATTTGGATGAGCAGTTCTTC.

The chain employs TRBV9 and TRBJ2-3; 10 bases are shared with TRBD1. Trimming took 3 bases from V and 6 from J; bases not matched to a gene: 22. The CDR3 covers 20 residues. CDR1 and CDR2 from the germline V gene are SGDLS and YYNGEE. The CDR3 DNA follows: TGTGCCAGCAGCGCCCGGGCCGACCGGGACAGGGGTGGAAGCAGGGATACGCAGTATTTT. Protein: CASSARADRDRGGSRDTQYF.

This clone was counted a single time. The CDR3 end shows no conserved phenylalanine or tryptophan, and so a read error is likely. The chain combines TRBV6-5 with TRBJ1-2, with no clear D. Trimming stripped 2 bases from V and 8 bases from J, with 15 bases between. This CDR3 has 14 amino acids. Germline V CDR1 and CDR2: MNHEY, SVGAGI. This CDR3 is CASSYQGGNEGYTL. CDR3 coding DNA: TGTGCCAGCAGTTACCAAGGAGGGAATGAAGGCTACACCCTC.

In this sample, this clone turned up once. V and J are TRBV5-1 and TRBJ1-4, with D maybe TRBD1 (6 bases). The V gene's germline CDR1 is SGHRS and CDR2 YFSETQ. The CDR3 length is 14 residues. V lost 5 bases, J lost 4 bases, and 12 bases lay in between. In nucleotides, the CDR3 is TGCGCCAGCAGGTCACAGGGTGGTAATGAAAAACTGTTTTTT. Translation gives CASRSQGGNEKLFF.

The chain recombines TRBV7-9 with TRBJ1-5, with D tentatively TRBD1 (6 bases). The germline V and J ends were trimmed by 3 bases and 8 bases, with 11 bases remaining between them. The germline gives CDR1 SEHNR, CDR2 FQNEAQ (reference sequence). This CDR3 has 13 amino acids. In DNA, the CDR3 is TGTGCCAGCAGCTTTGGGGGGGCTGAGCCCCAGCATTTT. This gives the protein CASSFGGAEPQHF.

The chain couples TRBV11-3 to TRBJ1-4; D is ambiguous. This CDR3 region has 15 residues. CDR1 and CDR2 from the germline V gene are SGHNT and YENEEA. V dropped 8 bases and J dropped 2 bases, with 15 bases sitting between them. The DNA of the CDR3 is TGTGCCAGCGCCCCAGGTCGGATGACTAATGAAAAACTGTTTTTT. Translation: CASAPGRMTNEKLFF.

In nucleotides, the CDR3 is TGTGCCAGCAGCCCGCCGGGTAGAAATGAGCAGTTCTTC. It yields the protein CASSPPGRNEQFF. The rearrangement joins TRBV11-2 to TRBJ2-1, with no clear D. The CDR3 has 13 amino acids. Trimming removed 5 bases from V and 7 bases from J, with 12 bases in between. Germline V gene data show CDR1 as SGHAT and CDR2 as FQNNGV.

The V and J genes are TRBV2 and TRBJ1-4; D possibly corresponds to TRBD1 (5 bases). V dropped 10 bases and J dropped 7 bases, with 16 bases sitting between them. The germline CDR1 and CDR2 sequences are SNHLY and FYNNEI. This CDR3 contains 13 residues. CDR3 in amino acids: CATTGRVTEKLFF. For the CDR3, the DNA is TGTGCCACCACCGGCAGGGTTACTGAAAAACTGTTTTTT.

The rearrangement uses TRBV10-2 and TRBJ1-4, with a weak D call TRBD1 (5 bases). Germline CDR1 and CDR2: WSHSY and SAAADI. The germline V and J ends were trimmed by 8 bases and 4 bases, with 17 bases remaining between them. The CDR3 has 15 amino acids. CDR3 residues: CASRGVRDVNEKLFF. In nucleotides, the CDR3 is TGCGCCAGCCGGGGAGTCCGGGACGTTAATGAAAAACTGTTTTTT.

V and J are TRBV2 and TRBJ2-2, with 8 bases matching TRBD2. Germline CDR1 and CDR2: SNHLY and FYNNEI. The CDR3 length is 15 residues. V gave up 6 bases and J gave up 1 base; unmatched junction bases: 4. CDR3 in amino acids: CASRRGGLNTGELFF. In DNA, the CDR3 is TGTGCCAGCAGACGGGGGGGCTTGAACACCGGGGAGCTGTTTTTT.

The chain recombines TRBV6-1 with TRBJ1-2; TRBD1 might be the D (6 bases). Germline V gene lookup returns CDR1 MNHNS and CDR2 SASEGT. Trimming cost V 4 bases and J 8 bases, with 17 bases left between them. The CDR3 loop spans 14 amino acids. CDR3 coding DNA: TGTGCCAGCAGTGTTCGGGAGAGTCAGGGGGGCTACACCTTC. Translated, it gives CASSVRESQGGYTF.